The entry below gives a single TCR beta chain sequence along with its context. This clone was seen more than once but under ten times. Its recognized antigen is unknown. Base qualities were left out, and no much larger clone turns up one base away. From its cysteine to its phenylalanine, the CDR3 spans 13 amino acids. Left in the record is the CDR3 DNA by itself, 39 bases read in frame from the first base. CDR1 and CDR2, per the germline V gene (reference sequence), are GTSNPN and SVGIG. A distance of 12 bases separates the germline ends of V and J, which lose 6 bases and 0 bases respectively. The sample's time point label, in plain terms: week 47, end of study. Each vaccine dose, consisting of 300 ug of a 20-mer mutant IDH1 peptide in Montanide, was administered subcutaneously with topical imiquimod. Patients received eight vaccinations in weeks 1, 3, 5, 7, 11, 15, 19 and 23, corresponding to visits V03 through V10. Newly diagnosed WHO grade 3 or 4 IDH1-mutant astrocytomas showing loss of nuclear ATRX were present in the donors. The samples were drawn from NOA16, a multicentre, single-arm, open-label phase I trial in Germany that tested a mutant IDH1 peptide vaccine in humans for the first time. Genomic DNA for TCRB sequencing was extracted from EDTA blood using the DNeasy Blood and Tissue Kit.

These data originate in a study of a mutant IDH1 vaccine in newly diagnosed glioma (dated by TCRdb to the early 2020s). With respect to the entire study: Vaccination started 4-6 weeks after radiotherapy alone, or was given together with temozolomide cycles in the groups whose treatment included chemotherapy. The week-35 safety follow-up took place at visit V12, and the week-47 end of study took place at visit V13. Longitudinal TCRB deep sequencing was performed for about two dozen treated patients wherever samples were available for exploratory analyses. Prior to enrollment, standard therapy consisting of radiotherapy alone, temozolomide alone, or radiochemotherapy with temozolomide had been administered to patients, with the combination being received by most patients. Peripheral blood was collected at six visits: V03 (baseline), V05, V07, V10, V12 and V13. Of the 25 to 40 patients who were treated, around 60% were male and approximately 38% were female, and the mean age was about 37 years.

What the authors observed across the whole study: Immune responses induced by the vaccine were seen in roughly 92% of patients across multiple MHC alleles. According to the authors, sample limitations meant that analyses of patient blood samples could not be reproduced. PBMC samples for TCRB deep sequencing were selected based on availability. Pseudoprogression appeared unrelated to alterations in the top peripheral T cell clonotypes detected by TCRB sequencing.

The library came from the immunoSEQ multiplex PCR assay. Rearranged TCR beta chain sequences were amplified with the hsTCRB Kit following the manufacturer's protocol. TCRB libraries were sequenced on an Illumina MiSeq. In the paper's pipeline: Demultiplexing, trimming and gene mapping were performed with the kit vendor's proprietary platform. TCRdb limited this immuneACCESS table to in-frame rearrangements with V and J called. A share of clones is missing; checked studies link under half to unresolved V genes, and the rest is unexplained. The DNA gave D and trimming, while V, J and clone size come from that table. The table for this sample lists about 34,000 clones; around nine tenths of them were counted only once. Clones ranked in the top ten supply 9.5% to 15% of the sample.

The V and J genes are TRBV30 and TRBJ2-7; no confident D gene assignment can be made. This TCR was recovered from a woman under 40 with glioma. The specimen was PBMCs, collected from a glioma patient whose treatment included an IDH1 peptide vaccine. The sequenced DNA: TGTGCCTGTGGTCAGGAAATCTCCTACGAGCAGTACTTC. Translation gives CACGQEISYEQYF.